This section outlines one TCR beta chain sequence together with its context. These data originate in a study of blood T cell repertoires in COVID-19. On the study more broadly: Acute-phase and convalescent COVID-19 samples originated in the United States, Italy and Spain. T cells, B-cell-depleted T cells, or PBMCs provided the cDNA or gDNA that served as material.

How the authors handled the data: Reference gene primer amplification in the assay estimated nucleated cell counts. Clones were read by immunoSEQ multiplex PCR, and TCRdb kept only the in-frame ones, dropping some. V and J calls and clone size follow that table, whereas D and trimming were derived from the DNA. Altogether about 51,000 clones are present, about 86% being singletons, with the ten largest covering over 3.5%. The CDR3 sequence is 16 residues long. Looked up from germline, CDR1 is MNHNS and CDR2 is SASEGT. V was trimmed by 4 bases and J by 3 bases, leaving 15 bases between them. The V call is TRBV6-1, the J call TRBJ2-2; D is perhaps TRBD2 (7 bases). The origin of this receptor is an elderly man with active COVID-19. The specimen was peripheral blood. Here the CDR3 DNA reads TGTGCCAGCAGTGCCTGGGGGGGCAGTTACACCGGGGAGCTGTTTTTT. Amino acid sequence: CASSAWGGSYTGELFF.